This T cell receptor beta chain was retrieved from a study of blood T cells in healthy people across ages. In regard to this clonotype: Its antigen is unknown. Being one base from a much bigger clone, this may be a read error.

Peripheral blood, about 10 milliliters per donor, was collected. Combining a sample-barcoded 5' primer with a J-beta primer mix, a second PCR ran for 7 to 11 cycles. MiXCR, applied by TCRdb to the 5' RACE reads, yields one record per CDR3 protein. The sample lists approximately 1.5 million distinct CDR3 sequences, about 32% occurring once. General observations from the study: Greater diversity and more naive CD4+ cells were seen in long-lived donors than in aged donors.

The CDR3 length is 15 residues. CDR1 is SGHTA and CDR2 is FQGTGA in the germline V gene. The TCR comes from a woman aged 25 to 45 in good health. This chain connects TRBV7-3 to TRBJ2-1, with TRBD2 matching 7 bases. Specimen: blood. CDR3 sequence reads: CTSSLASGAYNEQFF. The CDR3 nucleotides read TGTACCAGCAGCTTGGCTAGCGGAGCATACAATGAGCAGTTCTTC.